The 20 T cell receptor beta chains reported below all come from one sample, sequenced in a study of blood T cell repertoires in COVID-19. Generated by immunoSEQ multiplex PCR, the TCRdb table keeps only in-frame clones and is missing some. The sample holds tens of thousands of clones, 85% to 90% seen once. The sequenced sample consisted of peripheral blood. The receptors shown here come from a man aged 50 or older with active COVID-19.

The rearrangement uses TRBV19 and TRBJ1-5; a weak D match, TRBD1 (5 bases). The germline V gene has CDR1 LNHDA and CDR2 SQIVND (reference sequence). Trimming stripped 4 bases from V and 0 bases from J, with 13 bases between. The CDR3 length is 16 residues. CDR3 sequence: CASSTGWGYSNQPQHF. CDR3 coding DNA: TGTGCCAGTAGTACAGGGTGGGGCTATAGCAATCAGCCCCAGCATTTT.

This rearrangement joins TRBV18 to TRBJ1-4; no reliable D call. V lost 6 bases to trimming and J lost 5 bases, with 13 bases between them. CDR1 and CDR2 (germline): KGHSH, LQKENI. This CDR3 is built from 14 residues. CDR3 in amino acids: CASSRWAGNEKLFF. The CDR3 DNA sequence: TGTGCCAGCTCCAGATGGGCGGGGAATGAAAAACTGTTTTTT.

V usage is TRBV6-5 and J usage is TRBJ1-2, with 8 nucleotides matching TRBD1. This CDR3 region has 15 residues. V was pared by 0 bases and J by 6 bases, with 6 bases of the junction left unmatched. Germline-derived CDR1 and CDR2 are MNHEY and SVGAGI. The CDR3 spells CASSYSRQGTDGYTF. The CDR3 bases are TGTGCCAGCAGTTACTCGAGACAGGGGACGGATGGCTACACCTTC.

The genes are TRBV27 and TRBJ2-3, with a weak D call TRBD1 (6 bases). The V end lost 6 bases, the J end lost 0 bases, and 10 bases lay between the germline ends. From germline, CDR1 is MNHEY and CDR2 SMNVEV (reference sequence). The CDR3 sequence is 14 residues long. CDR3 DNA: TGTGCCAGCAGCGTACAGGGTAGCACAGATACGCAGTATTTT. As protein: CASSVQGSTDTQYF.

The J gene is TRBJ1-1, the V gene TRBV13, with a possible D match to TRBD1 (6 bases). The CDR3 covers 16 residues. V was pared by 4 bases and J by 4 bases, with 19 bases between. CDR1 is PRHDT and CDR2 is FYEKMQ in the germline V gene (reference sequence). As DNA, the CDR3 is TGTGCCAGCAGCTCTATCATCAACAGGGACGGCACTGAAGCTTTCTTT. Protein product: CASSSIINRDGTEAFF.

This chain joins TRBV2 and TRBJ2-1; D possibly corresponds to TRBD1 (5 bases). CDR1 SNHLY and CDR2 FYNNEI come from the germline V gene. Trimming cost V 3 bases and J 5 bases, with 11 bases left between them. The CDR3 has 14 amino acids. The CDR3 DNA sequence: TGTGCCAGCAGTGAGGCCAGGGTCAACAATGAGCAGTTCTTC. The encoded protein is CASSEARVNNEQFF.

This clone came up once. The genes are TRBV3-1 (or the pseudogene TRBV3-2) and TRBJ2-1; D might be TRBD2 (6 bases). The CDR3 spans 13 residues. V lost 4 bases to trimming and J lost 9 bases, with 13 bases between them. The germline CDR1 and CDR2 sequences are LGHDT and YNNKEL (reference sequence). CDR3 DNA: TGTGCCAGCAGCCCATATCAGGGAGGTGAGCAGTTCTTC. Translation gives CASSPYQGGEQFF.

The chain joins TRBV11-3 to TRBJ2-1; 7 positions match TRBD2. Germline loops: CDR1 SGHNT, CDR2 YENEEA. V gave up 5 bases and J gave up 6 bases; unmatched junction bases: 19. CDR3 length: 18 amino acids. The CDR3 is CASSPTDPTSAGGNEQFF. The CDR3 DNA is TGTGCCAGCAGCCCGACGGATCCAACTAGCGCCGGAGGCAATGAGCAGTTCTTC.

The gene calls are TRBV27 and TRBJ2-7; D might be TRBD1 (6 bases). V lost 9 bases and J lost 1, with 16 bases in between. The CDR3 extends over 14 amino acids. In germline, CDR1 is MNHEY, CDR2 SMNVEV (reference sequence). The CDR3 DNA reads TGTGCCAGTCAACTTAAGGACAGATCCTACGAGCAGTACGTC. It is translated as CASQLKDRSYEQYV.

The CDR3 region is CASSAPGTADSGNTIYF. CDR3 sequence (DNA): TGTGCCAGTAGTGCTCCCGGGACAGCAGACTCTGGAAACACCATATATTTT. The chain couples TRBV19 to TRBJ1-3; TRBD1 aligns across 7 bases. The germline V gene has CDR1 LNHDA and CDR2 SQIVND (reference sequence). This CDR3 has 17 residues. V was pared by 5 bases and J by 0 bases, with 10 bases of the junction left unmatched.

V is TRBV6-2 or TRBV6-3 and J is TRBJ2-3; 12 bases are a match to TRBD2. Germline V gene lookup returns CDR1 MNHEY and CDR2 SVGEGT. V was pared by 5 bases and J by 4 bases, with 4 bases of the junction left unmatched. The CDR3 totals 15 residues. CDR3 region: CASSLAGGPPDTQYF. The CDR3 coding sequence is TGTGCCAGCAGTCTAGCGGGAGGGCCCCCAGATACGCAGTATTTT.

The rearrangement joins TRBV6-5 to TRBJ1-1; 8 bases map to TRBD1. Germline V gene lookup returns CDR1 MNHEY and CDR2 SVGAGI. V was clipped by 4 bases and J by 10 bases; unmatched bases: 8. This CDR3 region has 13 residues. The DNA for the CDR3 is TGTGCCAGCAGTTGGACAGGGCGGGAGGGAGCTTTCTTT. Amino acid sequence: CASSWTGREGAFF.

V usage is TRBV3-1 (or the pseudogene TRBV3-2) and J usage is TRBJ1-1; D remains unclear. This CDR3 spans 14 amino acids. Trimming removed 1 base at V and 7 bases at J, with 13 bases between. Per the germline V gene, CDR1 is LGHDT and CDR2 is YNNKEL (reference sequence). CDR3 sequence (DNA): TGTGCCAGCAGCCAAGCTTTTAGGCCTAGTGAAGCTTTCTTT. This translates into CASSQAFRPSEAFF.

The chain uses TRBV6-2 or TRBV6-3 and TRBJ2-7, with 13 nucleotides matching TRBD2. The CDR3 spans 14 residues. V was clipped by 5 bases and J by 6 bases; unmatched bases: 4. CDR1 is MNHEY and CDR2 is SVGEGT in the germline V gene. CDR3: CASSRLAGGLEQYV. As DNA, the CDR3 is TGTGCCAGCAGTCGACTAGCGGGAGGTCTCGAGCAGTACGTC.

The genes are TRBV6-5 and TRBJ2-5, with 9 bases fitting TRBD1. V lost 6 bases, J lost 5 bases, and 7 bases stayed unmatched. Germline V gene sequence: CDR1 MNHEY, CDR2 SVGAGI. The CDR3 length is 14 residues. CDR3: CASRPRQGVETQYF. The CDR3 DNA is TGTGCCAGCAGACCTCGACAGGGGGTTGAGACCCAGTACTTC.

This chain joins TRBV7-3 and TRBJ2-1; the match to TRBD2 covers 8 bases. The CDR3 runs 16 residues. Germline assignment: CDR1 SGHTA and CDR2 FQGTGA. The V gene end was trimmed by 2 bases and the J gene end by 0 bases; junction bases not matched to a gene: 3. For the CDR3, the DNA is TGTGCCAGCAGCTTATTAGCGGGGAGCTCCTACAATGAGCAGTTCTTC. Translating it yields CASSLLAGSSYNEQFF.

The chain uses TRBV9 and TRBJ1-4, with D uncertain. Trimming shortened V by 0 bases and J by 3 bases, and 9 bases separated the two germline ends. CDR1 is SGDLS and CDR2 is YYNGEE in the germline V gene. The CDR3 totals 15 residues. The CDR3 loop reads CASSVAGNPNEKLFF. CDR3 in DNA: TGTGCCAGCAGCGTAGCGGGGAATCCTAATGAAAAACTGTTTTTT.

The chain links TRBV24-1 to TRBJ2-3, with D possibly matching TRBD2 (5 bases). This CDR3 is 16 amino acids long. Trimming took 4 bases from V and 4 from J, leaving 17 bases between them. CDR1 is KGHDR, CDR2 SFDVKD, per germline. CDR3 bases: TGTGCCACCAGTGACACCTCGGGCGGGTCCGCAGATACGCAGTATTTT. This gives the protein CATSDTSGGSADTQYF.

The genes are TRBV5-1 and TRBJ1-4; D is unresolved. The CDR3 runs to 13 residues. Germline V gene lookup returns CDR1 SGHRS and CDR2 YFSETQ. V was cut by 2 bases and J by 6 bases, with 8 bases left in between. The CDR3 bases are TGCGCCAGCAGCTTCTCGGGATATGAAAAACTGTTTTTT. The encoded protein is CASSFSGYEKLFF.

This clone was picked up one time. The CDR3 sequence is CASSINSGSTDTQYF. The CDR3 DNA follows: TGTGCCAGTAGTATAAATAGCGGGAGCACAGATACGCAGTATTTT. J is TRBJ2-3 and V is TRBV19; 7 nucleotides agree with TRBD2. Germline V gives CDR1 LNHDA, CDR2 SQIVND (reference sequence). Trimming removed 2 bases from V and 0 bases from J; junction bases left unmatched: 2. The CDR3 is 15 residues long.